A single sample is the source of the 19 T cell receptor beta chains below, sequenced in a study of a mutant IDH1 vaccine in newly diagnosed glioma. Generated by immunoSEQ multiplex PCR, the TCRdb table keeps only in-frame clones and is missing some. The table shows around 50,000 clones, with 70% to 90% occurring only once. These receptors' targets are unknown. The time point denotes: week 5, during vaccination. One vaccine dose held 300 ug of mutant IDH1 20-mer peptide and came with topical imiquimod. This specimen was PBMCs, taken from a glioma patient whose treatment included an IDH1 peptide vaccine. The source of these receptors is a woman aged 35 to 49 with glioma.

The rearrangement links TRBV29-1 to TRBJ2-1; D gene unclear. The CDR3 loop spans 11 amino acids. Trimming cost V 2 bases and J 3 bases, with 2 bases left between them. CDR1 SQVTM and CDR2 ANQGSEA come from the germline V gene. The CDR3 region is CSVERYNEQFF. For the CDR3, the DNA is TGCAGCGTTGAACGCTACAATGAGCAGTTCTTC.

The chain recombines TRBV4-1 with TRBJ1-4, with no clear D. The V gene lost 4 bases and the J gene lost 4 bases, with 16 bases spanning the gap. From germline, CDR1 is MGHRA and CDR2 YSYEKL. The CDR3 totals 16 residues. CDR3 residues: CASSPATPEINEKLFF. Here the CDR3 DNA reads TGCGCCAGCAGCCCTGCCACCCCGGAGATTAATGAAAAACTGTTTTTT.

V usage is TRBV5-1 and J usage is TRBJ1-3; 7 nucleotides agree with TRBD1. Germline CDR1 SGHRS, CDR2 YFSETQ. This CDR3 is 15 amino acids long. Trimming cost V 7 bases and J 1 base; bases outside gene matches: 8. CDR3 nucleotide sequence: TGCGCCAGCCGGGACAGCGTATCGTCTGGAAACACCATATATTTT. This translates into CASRDSVSSGNTIYF. The full variable domain, completed using reference TRBV5-1 and TRBJ1-3, is KAGVTQTPRYLIKTRGQQVTLSCSPISGHRSVSWYQQTPGQGLQFLFEYFSETQRNKGNFPGRFSGRQFSNSRSEMNVSTLELGDSALYLCASRDSVSSGNTIYFGEGSWLTVV.

This chain connects TRBV5-1 to TRBJ1-1, with D maybe TRBD1 (5 bases). V lost 2 bases to trimming and J lost 4 bases, with 9 bases between them. Germline V gene lookup returns CDR1 SGHRS and CDR2 YFSETQ. This CDR3 contains 13 residues. The CDR3 region has the DNA TGCGCCAGCAGCTTTGGTGGGGCCACTGAAGCTTTCTTT. Translation gives CASSFGGATEAFF.

The chain couples TRBV19 to TRBJ2-1; D may correspond to TRBD1 or TRBD2 (5 bases each). The germline CDR1 and CDR2 sequences are LNHDA and SQIVND (reference sequence). The V end lost 5 bases, the J end lost 4 bases, and 9 bases lay between the germline ends. This CDR3 has 13 amino acids. DNA for the CDR3: TGTGCCAGTAGTGACGGGACGTACAATGAGCAGTTCTTC. Its protein product is CASSDGTYNEQFF.

A single count supports this clone. V is TRBV6-5 and J is TRBJ2-7; TRBD1 aligns across 8 bases. The CDR3 runs 16 residues. The germline gives CDR1 MNHEY, CDR2 SVGAGI. Trimming took 4 bases from V and 2 from J; bases not matched to a gene: 10. CDR3 coding DNA: TGTGCCAGCAGTTCGCCGGGACAGGATCGAGCCTACGAGCAGTACTTC. Amino acids: CASSSPGQDRAYEQYF.

The chain couples TRBV29-1 to TRBJ2-7; D is undetermined. The V gene's germline CDR1 is SQVTM and CDR2 ANQGSEA. The CDR3 has 13 amino acids. The V gene lost 5 bases and the J gene lost 4 bases, with 15 bases spanning the gap. CDR3 in DNA: TGCAGCGTTTCCCGCCCGGACCGTTACGAGCAGTACTTC. Its protein is CSVSRPDRYEQYF.

This chain links TRBV4-3 with TRBJ2-7; no definite D call. The CDR3 is 14 amino acids. Trimming took off 0 bases at V and 1 base at J, with 7 bases between the two ends. Germline V gene sequence: CDR1 LGHNA, CDR2 YSLEER. CDR3 residues: CASSQEIGSYEQYF. The CDR3 DNA reads TGCGCCAGCAGCCAAGAAATAGGGTCCTACGAGCAGTACTTC.

The chain combines TRBV7-9 with TRBJ2-1; TRBD2 agrees at 8 bases. CDR1 is SEHNR and CDR2 is FQNEAQ in the germline V gene (reference sequence). With V trimmed by 2 bases and J by 9 bases, 9 bases remained unmatched. CDR3 size: 15 residues. The CDR3 region has the DNA TGTGCCAGCAGCTTAACACCCGGGACTAGTAGTGAGCAGTTCTTC. It codes for CASSLTPGTSSEQFF.

The chain links TRBV15 to TRBJ1-4; D unclear. The germline V gene has CDR1 LNHNV and CDR2 YYDKDF (reference sequence). The CDR3 totals 16 residues. Trimming took off 0 bases at V and 4 bases at J, with 12 bases between the two ends. The chain's CDR3 is CATSRDRSSVNEKLFF. The CDR3 coding sequence is TGTGCCACCAGCAGAGATAGAAGCAGCGTTAATGAAAAACTGTTTTTT.

The chain joins TRBV19 to TRBJ2-7; a possible D gene is TRBD1 (6 bases). The CDR3 is 15 amino acids. V was pared by 1 base and J by 2 bases, with 12 bases between. Per germline, CDR1 LNHDA and CDR2 SQIVND (reference sequence). CDR3 residues: CASSIGQAVPYEQYF. The CDR3 DNA is TGTGCCAGTAGTATAGGACAGGCGGTCCCCTACGAGCAGTACTTC. Variable domain in full (rest from reference TRBV19 and TRBJ2-7): DGGITQSPKYLFRKEGQNVTLSCEQNLNHDAMYWYRQDPGQGLRLIYYSQIVNDFQKGDIAEGYSVSREKKESFPLTVTSAQKNPTAFYLCASSIGQAVPYEQYFGPGTRLTVT.

V is TRBV7-9 and J is TRBJ2-1; 13 nucleotides match TRBD2. With V trimmed by 5 bases and J by 9 bases, 10 bases remained unmatched. This CDR3 contains 16 residues. Germline loops: CDR1 SEHNR, CDR2 FQNEAQ (reference sequence). CDR3 bases: TGTGCCAGCAGCCTTGCGGGACTAGCGGGGTTAGGTGAGCAGTTCTTC. This encodes CASSLAGLAGLGEQFF. Full variable domain (remainder filled in from reference TRBV7-9 and TRBJ2-1): DTGVSQNPRHKITKRGQNVTFRCDPISEHNRLYWYRQTLGQGPEFLTYFQNEAQLEKSRLLSDRFSAERPKGSFSTLEIQRTEQGDSAMYLCASSLAGLAGLGEQFFGPGTRLTVL.

V gene TRBV10-2 combines with J gene TRBJ2-7, with a tentative D call TRBD1 (5 bases). Trimming removed 6 bases at V and 5 bases at J, with 29 bases between. Per germline, CDR1 WSHSY and CDR2 SAAADI. This CDR3 is 18 amino acids long. The CDR3 protein is CASRTARNWSGRIHEQYF. The CDR3 bases are TGCGCCAGCAGGACAGCCCGAAATTGGTCAGGGCGGATCCACGAGCAGTACTTC.

The chain is built from TRBV10-2 and TRBJ2-7; maybe TRBD1 (6 bases). The CDR3 length is 16 residues. The V gene's germline CDR1 is WSHSY and CDR2 SAAADI. V gave up 2 bases and J gave up 0 bases, with 14 bases separating them. CDR3: CASSEGLRGISYEQYF. The CDR3 DNA follows: TGCGCCAGCAGTGAGGGGTTAAGGGGGATCTCCTACGAGCAGTACTTC.

The chain uses TRBV2 and TRBJ1-4; TRBD1 aligns across 8 bases. The CDR3 consists of 14 residues. Unmatched junction bases numbered 8, after V lost 6 bases and J lost 8 bases. In germline, CDR1 is SNHLY, CDR2 FYNNEI. DNA of the CDR3: TGTGCCAGCAGCGATGACAGGGGCGCGGAAAAACTGTTTTTT. This sequence encodes CASSDDRGAEKLFF.

This chain links TRBV7-9 with TRBJ1-1, with D hard to call. This CDR3 has 14 residues. Germline lookup yields CDR1 SEHNR and CDR2 FQNEAQ (reference sequence). V lost 3 bases and J 0 bases, leaving 8 bases between the germline ends. CDR3 DNA sequence: TGTGCCAGCAGCTTGTTGGGCATGAACACTGAAGCTTTCTTT. It codes for CASSLLGMNTEAFF.

This chain joins TRBV9 and TRBJ1-2, with D maybe TRBD1 (6 bases). This CDR3 comprises 12 residues. Germline loops: CDR1 SGDLS, CDR2 YYNGEE. The V and J ends lost 3 bases and 8 bases respectively, with 11 bases between them. DNA of the CDR3: TGTGCCAGCAGCGCCCCAGGGGACGGCTACACCTTC. It yields the protein CASSAPGDGYTF.

The rearrangement joins TRBV5-1 to TRBJ2-3, with D possibly TRBD1 on 5 matching bases. The CDR3 covers 14 residues. Per the germline V gene, CDR1 is SGHRS and CDR2 is YFSETQ. The V gene lost 4 bases and the J gene lost 3 bases, with 12 bases spanning the gap. CDR3 protein: CASSDPKGTDTQYF. The CDR3 nucleotides read TGCGCCAGCAGCGATCCGAAGGGGACAGATACGCAGTATTTT.

The rearrangement links TRBV28 to TRBJ1-2; D might be TRBD1 (5 bases). The length of the CDR3 is 12 residues. The germline gives CDR1 MDHEN, CDR2 SYDVKM. The V gene lost 5 bases and the J gene lost 7 bases, with 11 bases spanning the gap. Written as DNA, the CDR3 is TGTGCCAGCAGTGCGGGGGACCTTGGCTACACCTTC. Protein: CASSAGDLGYTF.